This TCR beta chain was captured by sequencing in a study of T-cell memory formation after mild COVID-19. V was cut by 1 base and J by 13 bases, with 13 bases left in between. The germline V gene encodes CDR1 SGHVS and CDR2 FQNEAQ. This CDR3 is 12 amino acids long. In this sample, this clonotype turned up a few times. A 5'RACE reaction primed in the constant segment made cDNA libraries of TCR alpha and TCR beta, and these carried sample barcodes and UMIs. TCRdb called the 5' RACE reads again in MiXCR, with one record for every CDR3 protein. Altogether roughly 610,000 distinct CDR3 sequences are present, around 16% being singletons, with the ten largest covering roughly 8.2%.

The sequencing sample was made of PBMCs or a T cell subset sorted from them (not recorded which). V is TRBV7-8 and J is TRBJ2-5, with D hard to call. The clonotype was recovered from an adult woman who had mild COVID-19 (a few samples of this study predate the infection). Cell type and time point are not known. The CDR3: CASSLVVRYLYF. Written as DNA, the CDR3 is TGTGCCAGCAGCTTAGTGGTCCGGTACCTGTACTTC.